The clone carrying this TCR beta chain has a handful of counts. The target antigen is unknown. Researchers used 5'RACE with constant-segment primers to make TCR alpha and TCR beta cDNA libraries that carry sample barcodes and UMIs. TCRdb called the 5' RACE reads again in MiXCR, with one record for every CDR3 protein. Of around 200,000 distinct CDR3 sequences listed, over 9.5% were seen once; the top ten hold around 2.9%. These data are taken from a study of T-cell memory formation after mild COVID-19. Study-wide results and caveats: Memory cells collected pre-infection included some clones that later responded, suggesting cross-reactive memory joined. Clonal second-wave expansions that peaked on day 37 had unconfirmed SARS-CoV-2 specificity.

The CDR3 covers 14 residues. With 5 bases removed from V and 8 bases from J, the gap between germline ends came to 21 bases. Germline lookup yields CDR1 DFQATT and CDR2 SNEGSKA (reference sequence). The chain employs TRBV20-1 and TRBJ1-2; tentative D call: TRBD1 (5 bases). The clonotype was recovered from a man aged 18 to 30 who had mild COVID-19 (a few samples of this study predate the infection). Cell type and time point are not known. Sequencing was performed on PBMCs or a T cell subset sorted from them (not recorded which). The CDR3 nucleotides read TGCAGTGCTCGAAACCGGGGGGGAGTGAAGGGCTACACCTTC. Its translation: CSARNRGGVKGYTF.